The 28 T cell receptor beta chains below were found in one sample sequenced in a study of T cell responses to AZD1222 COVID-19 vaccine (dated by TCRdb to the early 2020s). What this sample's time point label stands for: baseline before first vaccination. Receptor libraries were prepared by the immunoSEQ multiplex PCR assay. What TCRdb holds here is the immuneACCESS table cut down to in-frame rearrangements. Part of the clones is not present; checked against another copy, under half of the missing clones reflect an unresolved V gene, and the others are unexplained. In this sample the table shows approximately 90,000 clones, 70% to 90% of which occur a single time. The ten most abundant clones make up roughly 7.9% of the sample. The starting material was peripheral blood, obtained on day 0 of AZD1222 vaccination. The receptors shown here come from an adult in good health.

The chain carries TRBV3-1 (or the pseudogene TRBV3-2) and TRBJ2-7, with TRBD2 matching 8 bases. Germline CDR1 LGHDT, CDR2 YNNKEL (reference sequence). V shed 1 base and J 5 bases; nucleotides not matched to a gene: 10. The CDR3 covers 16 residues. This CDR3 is CASSQGSYGRVHEQYF. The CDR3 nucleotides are TGTGCCAGCAGCCAAGGCAGTTACGGGAGGGTCCACGAGCAGTACTTC.

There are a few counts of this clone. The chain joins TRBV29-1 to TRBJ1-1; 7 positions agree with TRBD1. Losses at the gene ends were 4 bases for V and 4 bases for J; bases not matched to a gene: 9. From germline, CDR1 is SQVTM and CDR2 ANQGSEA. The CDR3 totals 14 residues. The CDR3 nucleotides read TGCAGCGTTGTTGACATAGGGGGCTTCACTGAAGCTTTCTTT. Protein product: CSVVDIGGFTEAFF.

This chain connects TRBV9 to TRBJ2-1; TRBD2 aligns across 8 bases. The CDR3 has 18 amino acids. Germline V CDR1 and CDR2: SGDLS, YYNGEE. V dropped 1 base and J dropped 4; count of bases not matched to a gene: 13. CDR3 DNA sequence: TGTGCCAGCAGCGTACCCCGGAGCGCGGGACTAGATTACAATGAGCAGTTCTTC. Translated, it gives CASSVPRSAGLDYNEQFF.

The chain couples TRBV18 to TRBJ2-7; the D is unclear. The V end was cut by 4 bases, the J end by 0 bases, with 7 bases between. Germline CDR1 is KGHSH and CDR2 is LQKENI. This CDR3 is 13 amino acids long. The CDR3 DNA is TGTGCCAGCTCACTACAGAGCTCCTACGAGCAGTACTTC. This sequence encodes CASSLQSSYEQYF.

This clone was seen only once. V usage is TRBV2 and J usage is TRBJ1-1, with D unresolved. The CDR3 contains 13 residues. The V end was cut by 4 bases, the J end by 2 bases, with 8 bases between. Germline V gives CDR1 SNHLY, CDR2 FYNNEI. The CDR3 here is CASSVGGNTEAFF. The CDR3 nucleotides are TGTGCCAGCAGTGTCGGCGGAAACACTGAAGCTTTCTTT.

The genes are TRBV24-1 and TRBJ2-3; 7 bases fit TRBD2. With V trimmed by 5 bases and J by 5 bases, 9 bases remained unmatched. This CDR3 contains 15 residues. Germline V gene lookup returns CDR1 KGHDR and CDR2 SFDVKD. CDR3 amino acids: CATSVMGGSGDTQYF. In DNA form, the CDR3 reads TGTGCCACCAGTGTAATGGGGGGGAGTGGAGATACGCAGTATTTT.

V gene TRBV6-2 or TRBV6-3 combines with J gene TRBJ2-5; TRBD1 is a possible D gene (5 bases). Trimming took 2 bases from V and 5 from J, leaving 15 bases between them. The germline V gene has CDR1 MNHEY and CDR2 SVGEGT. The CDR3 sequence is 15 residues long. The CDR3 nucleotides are TGTGCCAGCAGTTACAGGGGCAGGGCCGGGGAGACCCAGTACTTC. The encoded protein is CASSYRGRAGETQYF.

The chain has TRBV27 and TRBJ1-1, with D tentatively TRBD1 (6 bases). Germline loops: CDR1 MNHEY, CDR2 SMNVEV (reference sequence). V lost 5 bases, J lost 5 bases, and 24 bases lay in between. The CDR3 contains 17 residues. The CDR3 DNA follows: TGTGCCAGCAGTCAAAAATTGGGGGGCGCAGTAGGAACTGAAGCTTTCTTT. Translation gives CASSQKLGGAVGTEAFF.

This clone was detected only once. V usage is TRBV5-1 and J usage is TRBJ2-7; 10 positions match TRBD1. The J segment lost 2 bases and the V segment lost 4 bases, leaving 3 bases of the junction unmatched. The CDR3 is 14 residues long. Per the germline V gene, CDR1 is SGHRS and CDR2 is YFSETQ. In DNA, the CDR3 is TGCGCCAGCAGCACCGGGACAGGGGCCTACGAGCAGTACTTC. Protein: CASSTGTGAYEQYF.

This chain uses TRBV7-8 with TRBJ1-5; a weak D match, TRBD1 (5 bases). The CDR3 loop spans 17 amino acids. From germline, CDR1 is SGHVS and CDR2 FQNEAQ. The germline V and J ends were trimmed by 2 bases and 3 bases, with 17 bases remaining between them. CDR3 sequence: CASSLYHSGTINQPQHF. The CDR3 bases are TGTGCCAGCAGCTTATATCATTCAGGGACTATCAATCAGCCCCAGCATTTT.

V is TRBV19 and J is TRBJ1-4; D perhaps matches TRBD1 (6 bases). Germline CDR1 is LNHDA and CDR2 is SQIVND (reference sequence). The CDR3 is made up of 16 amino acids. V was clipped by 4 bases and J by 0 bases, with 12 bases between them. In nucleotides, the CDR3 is TGTGCCAGTAGTAGTCCGGGACAAGCAACTAATGAAAAACTGTTTTTT. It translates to CASSSPGQATNEKLFF.

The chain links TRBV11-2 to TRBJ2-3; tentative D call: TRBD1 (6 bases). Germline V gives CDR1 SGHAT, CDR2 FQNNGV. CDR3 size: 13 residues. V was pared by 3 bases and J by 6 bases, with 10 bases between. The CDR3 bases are TGTGCCAGCAGCTTTACAGGGACGGATACGCAGTATTTT. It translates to CASSFTGTDTQYF.

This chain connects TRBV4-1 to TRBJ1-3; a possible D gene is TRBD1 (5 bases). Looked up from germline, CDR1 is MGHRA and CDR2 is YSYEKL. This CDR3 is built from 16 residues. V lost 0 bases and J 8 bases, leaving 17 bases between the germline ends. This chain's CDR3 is CASSQELSAGWDTIYF. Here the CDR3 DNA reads TGCGCCAGCAGCCAAGAGCTTTCCGCAGGGTGGGACACCATATATTTT.

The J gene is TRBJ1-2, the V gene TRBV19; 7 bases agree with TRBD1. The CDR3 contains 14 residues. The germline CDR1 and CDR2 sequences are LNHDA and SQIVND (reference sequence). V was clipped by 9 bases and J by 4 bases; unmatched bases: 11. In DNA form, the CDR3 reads TGTGCCAGCGTAAGGGCGGGACAGCCCTATGGCTACACCTTC. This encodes CASVRAGQPYGYTF.

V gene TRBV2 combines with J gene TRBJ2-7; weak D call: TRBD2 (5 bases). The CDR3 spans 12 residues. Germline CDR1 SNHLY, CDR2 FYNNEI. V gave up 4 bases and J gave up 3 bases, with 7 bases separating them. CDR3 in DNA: TGTGCCAGCAGTGTCGAGGGCTACGAGCAGTACTTC. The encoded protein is CASSVEGYEQYF.

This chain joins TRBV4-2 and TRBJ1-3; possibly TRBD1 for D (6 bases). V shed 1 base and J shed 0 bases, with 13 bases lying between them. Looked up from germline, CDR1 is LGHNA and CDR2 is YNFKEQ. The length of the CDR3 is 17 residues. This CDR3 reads CASSQVGGQVSGNTIYF. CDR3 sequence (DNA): TGTGCCAGCAGCCAAGTGGGGGGACAAGTCTCTGGAAACACCATATATTTT.

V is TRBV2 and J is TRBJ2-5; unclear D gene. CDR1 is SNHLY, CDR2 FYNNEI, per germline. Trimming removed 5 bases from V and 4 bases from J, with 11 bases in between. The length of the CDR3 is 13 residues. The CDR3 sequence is CASSWTLGETQYF. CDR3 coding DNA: TGTGCCAGCAGTTGGACGTTAGGAGAGACCCAGTACTTC.

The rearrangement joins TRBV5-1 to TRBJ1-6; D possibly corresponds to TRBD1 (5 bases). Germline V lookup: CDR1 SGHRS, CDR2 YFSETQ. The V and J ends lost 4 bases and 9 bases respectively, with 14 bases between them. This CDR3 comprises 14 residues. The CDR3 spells CASSIDSTTSPLHF. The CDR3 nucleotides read TGCGCCAGCAGCATCGACAGTACAACTTCACCCCTCCACTTT.

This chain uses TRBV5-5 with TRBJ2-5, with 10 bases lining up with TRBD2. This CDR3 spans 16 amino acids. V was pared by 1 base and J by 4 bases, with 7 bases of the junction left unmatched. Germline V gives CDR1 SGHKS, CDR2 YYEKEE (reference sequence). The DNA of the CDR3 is TGTGCCAGCAGCTTGAGCCTGGCTAGCGGGAGAGAGACCCAGTACTTC. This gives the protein CASSLSLASGRETQYF. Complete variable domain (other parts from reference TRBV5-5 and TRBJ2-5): DAGVTQSPTHLIKTRGQQVTLRCSPISGHKSVSWYQQVLGQGPQFIFQYYEKEERGRGNFPDRFSARQFPNYSSELNVNALLLGDSALYLCASSLSLASGRETQYFGPGTRLLVL.

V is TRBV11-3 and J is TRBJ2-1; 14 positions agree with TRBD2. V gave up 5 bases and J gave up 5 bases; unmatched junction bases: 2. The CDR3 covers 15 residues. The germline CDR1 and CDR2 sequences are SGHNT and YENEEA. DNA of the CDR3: TGTGCCAGCAGCCGACTAGCGGGAGGGGACAATGAGCAGTTCTTC. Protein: CASSRLAGGDNEQFF.

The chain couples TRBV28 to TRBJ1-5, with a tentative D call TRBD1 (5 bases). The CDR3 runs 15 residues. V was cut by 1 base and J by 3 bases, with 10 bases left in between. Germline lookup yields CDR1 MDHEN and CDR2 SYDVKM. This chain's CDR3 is CASSLYATANQPQHF. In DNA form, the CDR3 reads TGTGCCAGCAGTTTATACGCGACAGCCAATCAGCCCCAGCATTTT.

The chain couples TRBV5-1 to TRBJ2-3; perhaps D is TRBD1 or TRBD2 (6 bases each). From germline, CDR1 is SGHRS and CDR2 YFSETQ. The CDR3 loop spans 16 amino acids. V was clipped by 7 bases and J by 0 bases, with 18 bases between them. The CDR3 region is CASGSSLGGSTDTQYF. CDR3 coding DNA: TGCGCCAGCGGATCGTCCCTGGGGGGCAGCACAGATACGCAGTATTTT.

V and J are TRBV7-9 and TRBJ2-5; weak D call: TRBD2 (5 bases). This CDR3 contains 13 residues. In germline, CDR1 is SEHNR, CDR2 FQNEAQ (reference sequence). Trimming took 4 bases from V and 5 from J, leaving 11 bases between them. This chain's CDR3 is CASSSRGVETQYF. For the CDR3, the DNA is TGTGCCAGCAGCTCCCGGGGAGTGGAGACCCAGTACTTC.

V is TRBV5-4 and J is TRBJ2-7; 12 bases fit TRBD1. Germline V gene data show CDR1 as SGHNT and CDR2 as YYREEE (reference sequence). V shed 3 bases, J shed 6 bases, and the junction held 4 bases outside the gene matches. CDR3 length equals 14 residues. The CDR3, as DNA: TGTGCCAGCAGCTGGGGACAGGGGGCTCGCGAGCAGTACTTC. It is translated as CASSWGQGAREQYF.

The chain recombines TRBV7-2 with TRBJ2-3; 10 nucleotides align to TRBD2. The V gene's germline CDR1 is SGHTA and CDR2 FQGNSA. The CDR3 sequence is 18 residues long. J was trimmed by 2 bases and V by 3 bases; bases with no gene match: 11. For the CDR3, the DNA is TGTGCCAGCAGCTTGCGGCGCCTAGCGGGAGCCTCCACAGATACGCAGTATTTT. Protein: CASSLRRLAGASTDTQYF. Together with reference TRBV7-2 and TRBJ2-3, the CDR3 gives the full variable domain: GAGVSQSPSNKVTEKGKDVELRCDPISGHTALYWYRQSLGQGLEFLIYFQGNSAPDKSGLPSDRFSAERTGGSVSTLTIQRTQQEDSAVYLCASSLRRLAGASTDTQYFGPGTRLTVL.

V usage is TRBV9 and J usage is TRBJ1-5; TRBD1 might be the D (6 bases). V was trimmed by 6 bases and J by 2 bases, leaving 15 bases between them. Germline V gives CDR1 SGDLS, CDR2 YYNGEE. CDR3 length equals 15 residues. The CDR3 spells CASTPGAYGNQPQHF. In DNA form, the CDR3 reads TGTGCCAGCACCCCAGGGGCGTATGGCAATCAGCCCCAGCATTTT.

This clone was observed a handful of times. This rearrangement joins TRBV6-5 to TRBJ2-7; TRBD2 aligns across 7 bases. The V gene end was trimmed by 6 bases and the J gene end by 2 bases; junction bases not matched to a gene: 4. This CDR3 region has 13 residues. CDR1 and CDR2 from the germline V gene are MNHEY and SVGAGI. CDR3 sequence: CASRRTSTYEQYF. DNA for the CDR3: TGTGCCAGCAGAAGGACTAGTACCTACGAGCAGTACTTC.

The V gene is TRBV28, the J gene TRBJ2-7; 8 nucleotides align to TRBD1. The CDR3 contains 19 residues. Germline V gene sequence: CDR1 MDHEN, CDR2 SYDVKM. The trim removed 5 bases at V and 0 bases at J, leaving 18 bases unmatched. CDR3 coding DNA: TGTGCCAGCAGTCCGGGGCACCTCCCGGGACAGGTAGCCTCCTACGAGCAGTACTTC. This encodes CASSPGHLPGQVASYEQYF. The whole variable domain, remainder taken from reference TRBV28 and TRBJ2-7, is DVKVTQSSRYLVKRTGEKVFLECVQDMDHENMFWYRQDPGLGLRLIYFSYDVKMKEKGDIPEGYSVSREKKERFSLILESASTNQTSMYLCASSPGHLPGQVASYEQYFGPGTRLTVT.